This T cell receptor beta chain is from a study of CD8+ T cells in alopecia areata. This clone showed up just a few times. The CDR3 extends over 14 amino acids. Germline CDR1 and CDR2: SGHAT and FQDESV (reference sequence). Trimming shortened V by 2 bases and J by 7 bases, and 14 bases separated the two germline ends. The treatment was: oral pan-JAK inhibitor, 5-10 mg twice daily. As part of sample collection, lesional scalp punch biopsies and peripheral blood were taken from alopecia areata patients. Extracted RNA was reverse transcribed, and the resulting cDNA served as sequencing template. Assay: immunoSEQ multiplex PCR; the TCRdb copy retains only in-frame clones and omits some. The data contain roughly 76,000 clones, around 29% of them seen just once; the ten biggest clones take up about 15%.

The genes are TRBV11-1 and TRBJ1-2; maybe TRBD1 (6 bases). The clonotype comes from a human donor with alopecia areata. Sequenced material: CD8+ T cells sorted from blood, taken at week 4, from a patient treated with tofacitinib. The CDR3 sequence: CASSLNGGARGYTF. The CDR3 DNA reads TGTGCCAGCAGCTTAAACGGGGGCGCGCGTGGCTACACCTTC.